Listed below are T cell receptor beta chains from one sample, sequenced in a study of blood T cell repertoires in COVID-19. The method was immunoSEQ multiplex PCR; TCRdb's version includes in-frame clones alone and lacks a portion of them. The table lists about 200,000 clones, more than 75% of them singletons. Material: peripheral blood. The receptors derive from a person aged 70 to 85 with COVID-19, enrolled during active disease. Both conserved end residues are part of each CDR3. The order of the fields is V gene, clone size, J gene, D gene, CDR3 DNA, CDR3 protein. D genes are given only for firm matches. Size tells how often a clone was seen (once, few, many) or the class of an expanded clone, and some rows leave it out.

TRBV7-8,NA,TRBJ1-3,NA,TGTGCCAGCAGCCGGACAGGAAACACCATATATTTT,CASSRTGNTIYF
TRBV10-3,NA,TRBJ2-3,NA,TGTGCCATCAGTGACCAAACAGGGGGGGCAGATACGCAGTATTTT,CAISDQTGGADTQYF
TRBV6-5,few,TRBJ1-2,NA,TGTGCCAGCAGTTACAGGTCAGGGAACTATGGCTACACCTTC,CASSYRSGNYGYTF
TRBV28,NA,TRBJ2-7,TRBD1,TGTGCCAGCAGTTTATGGCCCTCCGGGACAGGATCGTACGAGCAGTACTTC,CASSLWPSGTGSYEQYF
TRBV5-1,NA,TRBJ1-1,NA,TGCGCCAGCAGCTTGGATAGGGGATATGAAGCTTTCTTT,CASSLDRGYEAFF
TRBV5-1,NA,TRBJ1-3,NA,TGCGCCAGCAGCTTCGGAGGGGAAAACACCATATATTTT,CASSFGGENTIYF
TRBV29-1,few,TRBJ1-2,NA,TGCAGCGTGCCGCAGGGGAGTAACTATGGCTACACCTTC,CSVPQGSNYGYTF
TRBV9,NA,TRBJ1-2,TRBD1,TGTGCCAGCAGCGGGCTCCGGGACAGGGCCTATGGCTACACCTTC,CASSGLRDRAYGYTF
TRBV6-6,NA,TRBJ2-3,NA,TGTGCCAGCAGTTACTCGAGGGTGGCGGATACGCAGTATTTT,CASSYSRVADTQYF
TRBV25-1,NA,TRBJ2-2,NA,TGTGCCAGCAGACAGGGACCGAACACCGGGGAGCTGTTTTTT,CASRQGPNTGELFF
TRBV10-3,NA,TRBJ1-2,TRBD1,TGTGCCGGACAGGGACTCGATGGCTACACCTTC,CAGQGLDGYTF
TRBV5-4,NA,TRBJ2-1,TRBD2,TGTGCCAGCAGCTTGGATAGCGGGGGAGTTAATGAGCAGTTCTTC,CASSLDSGGVNEQFF
TRBV9,NA,TRBJ2-5,TRBD1,TGTGCCAGCAGCCCTGGTCTGCAGGGGGTTAAAGAGACCCAGTACTTC,CASSPGLQGVKETQYF
TRBV7-8,NA,TRBJ1-1,TRBD1,TGTGCCAGCAGCTTAGACAGGGGAGCTGAAGCTTTCTTT,CASSLDRGAEAFF
TRBV11-2,once,TRBJ1-4,NA,TGTGCCAGCAGCCAACCGGGGTCTAATGAAAAACTGTTTTTT,CASSQPGSNEKLFF
TRBV7-2,NA,TRBJ1-2,TRBD1,TGTGCCAGCAGCTCGTCTACAGGGGGCGTCTATGGCTACACCTTC,CASSSSTGGVYGYTF
TRBV6-5,NA,TRBJ2-5,TRBD1,TGTGCCAGCAGTCTGAACCGACAGGGGGGGGAGACCCAGTACTTC,CASSLNRQGGETQYF
TRBV27,NA,TRBJ2-2,NA,TGTGCCAGCAGTTTACGCGGGACTTCCGGGGAGCTGTTTTTT,CASSLRGTSGELFF
TRBV9,once,TRBJ2-7,TRBD1,TGTGCCAGCAGCGGAGGGACAGCCAGTGGCTCCTACGAGCAGTACTTC,CASSGGTASGSYEQYF
TRBV2,NA,TRBJ1-1,TRBD1,TGTGCCAGCAGTGGTAAGGGGGCGACTGAAGCTTTCTTT,CASSGKGATEAFF
TRBV15,few,TRBJ2-1,NA,TGTGCCACCAGCAGCAGGGGATTTCACACGAGTGAGCAGTTCTTC,CATSSRGFHTSEQFF
TRBV15,few,TRBJ1-2,NA,TGTGCCACCAGCAGAGATGGGCAGAGGGAAGTCAGCTACACCTTC,CATSRDGQREVSYTF
TRBV28,NA,TRBJ1-2,NA,TGTGCCAGCAGTATGACAACGGGGGGCTACACCTTC,CASSMTTGGYTF
TRBV9,NA,TRBJ1-1,TRBD1,TGTGCCAGCAGCAGGGGACAGGTAAACACTGAAGCTTTCTTT,CASSRGQVNTEAFF
TRBV2,NA,TRBJ1-3,NA,TGTGCCAGCAGGTTGGAGAGCTCTGGAAACACCATATATTTT,CASRLESSGNTIYF
TRBV20-1,NA,TRBJ2-1,NA,TGCAGTGCTAGAGATATCGATGAGCAGTTCTTC,CSARDIDEQFF
TRBV7-2,NA,TRBJ1-4,TRBD1,TGTGCCAGCAGTCCTCGGACAGGGGTATATGAAAAACTGTTTTTT,CASSPRTGVYEKLFF
TRBV6-5,once,TRBJ2-1,NA,TGTGCCAGCACCCCGAGACGGGGGGCTGGAAATGAGCAGTTCTTC,CASTPRRGAGNEQFF
TRBV9,NA,TRBJ2-6,TRBD1,TGTGCCAGCAGCACCGACAGGGGTGGTCTTTCTGGGGCCAACGTCCTGACTTTC,CASSTDRGGLSGANVLTF
TRBV28,NA,TRBJ2-7,NA,TGTGCCAGCAGCACCCGGGACACATCCTACGAGCAGTACTTC,CASSTRDTSYEQYF
TRBV28,NA,TRBJ2-1,TRBD1,TGTGCCAGCAGGGCGACAGGGTTTATCAATGAGCAGTTCTTC,CASRATGFINEQFF
TRBV4-3,NA,TRBJ1-2,NA,TGCGCCAGCAGCCCTGACAGAGGCCCAACTATAGGCTACACCTTC,CASSPDRGPTIGYTF
TRBV4-3,NA,TRBJ1-2,NA,TGCGCCAGCAGCCAAGATCTGGGGGGTTCAGGGAACGGCTACACCTTC,CASSQDLGGSGNGYTF
TRBV5-8,NA,TRBJ1-5,TRBD1,TGTGCCAGCAGCCCGACAGGGTGGCAGCCCCAGCATTTT,CASSPTGWQPQHF
TRBV28,NA,TRBJ2-2,NA,TGTGCCAGCGGACAGATGAACACCGGGGAGCTGTTTTTT,CASGQMNTGELFF
TRBV5-1,once,TRBJ1-5,TRBD1,TGCGCCAGCAGCTTGCAGGGGGCGGTCAATCAGCCCCAGCATTTT,CASSLQGAVNQPQHF
TRBV7-3,NA,TRBJ1-1,TRBD1,TGTGCCAGCAGCCAACAATTGACAGGGGAACGATGGACTGAAGCTTTCTTT,CASSQQLTGERWTEAFF
TRBV28,NA,TRBJ2-2,TRBD2,TGTGCCAGCAGGCCACTAGCGGGGGGGTTCACCGGGGAGCTGTTTTTT,CASRPLAGGFTGELFF
TRBV6-2/TRBV6-3,NA,TRBJ1-2,NA,TGTGCCAGCAGTTATGGGGGGGCCAATCCCTCTAACTATGGCTACACCTTC,CASSYGGANPSNYGYTF
TRBV19,NA,TRBJ2-3,NA,TGTGCCAGTAGTATTGAACAGGGTGCAGATACGCAGTATTTT,CASSIEQGADTQYF